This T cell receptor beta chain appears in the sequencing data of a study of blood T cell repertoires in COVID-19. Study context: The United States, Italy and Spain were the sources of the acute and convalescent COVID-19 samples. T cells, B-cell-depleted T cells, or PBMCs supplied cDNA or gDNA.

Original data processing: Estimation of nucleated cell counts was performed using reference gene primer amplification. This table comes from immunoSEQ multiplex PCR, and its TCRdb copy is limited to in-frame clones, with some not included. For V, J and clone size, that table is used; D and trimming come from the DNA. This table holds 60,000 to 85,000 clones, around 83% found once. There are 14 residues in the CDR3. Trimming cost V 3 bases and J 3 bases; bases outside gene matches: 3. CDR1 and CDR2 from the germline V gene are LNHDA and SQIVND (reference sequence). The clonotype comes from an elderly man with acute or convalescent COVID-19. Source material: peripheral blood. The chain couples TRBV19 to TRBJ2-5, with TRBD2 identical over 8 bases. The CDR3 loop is CASSISGVEETQYF. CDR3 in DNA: TGTGCCAGTAGTATTAGCGGGGTGGAAGAGACCCAGTACTTC.